This entry describes one T cell receptor (beta chain). Germline V gene data show CDR1 as SGHTA and CDR2 as FQGNSA. The CDR3 consists of 13 residues. The V gene lost 3 bases and the J gene lost 3 bases, with 6 bases spanning the gap. Followed over time, Seattle patients had been enrolled while infection was active. The sample is drawn from a study of blood T cell repertoires in COVID-19. Per the original methods: Counts of nucleated cells, estimated from reference gene primer amplification, were obtained. Using immunoSEQ multiplex PCR, the repertoire was profiled, and TCRdb retains in-frame clones only, with some absent. Clone size and V and J calls were adopted from that table, with D and trimming inferred from the DNA. The sample lists over 450,000 clones, roughly nine tenths occurring once.

The sequence was collected from a woman aged 45 to 65 with COVID-19, enrolled during active disease. Input material: peripheral blood. This chain joins TRBV7-2 and TRBJ2-1, with D possibly being TRBD1 (5 bases). The CDR3 sequence: CASSLTVYNEQFF. Here the CDR3 DNA reads TGTGCCAGCAGCTTGACAGTCTACAATGAGCAGTTCTTC.